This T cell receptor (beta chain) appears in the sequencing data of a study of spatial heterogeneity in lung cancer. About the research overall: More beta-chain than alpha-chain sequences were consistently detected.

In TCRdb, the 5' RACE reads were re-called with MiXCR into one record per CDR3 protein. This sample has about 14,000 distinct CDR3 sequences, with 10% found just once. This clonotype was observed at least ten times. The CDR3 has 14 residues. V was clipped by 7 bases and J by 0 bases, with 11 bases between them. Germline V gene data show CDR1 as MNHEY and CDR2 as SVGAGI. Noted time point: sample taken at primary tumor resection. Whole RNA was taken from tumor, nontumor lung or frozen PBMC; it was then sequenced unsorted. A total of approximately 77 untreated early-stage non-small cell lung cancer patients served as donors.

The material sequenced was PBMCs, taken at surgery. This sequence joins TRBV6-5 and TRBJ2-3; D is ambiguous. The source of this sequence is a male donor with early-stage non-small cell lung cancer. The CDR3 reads CASTQAGSTDTQYF. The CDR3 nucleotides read TGTGCCAGCACTCAAGCTGGGAGCACAGATACGCAGTATTTT.